The table lists the clone carrying this T cell receptor (beta chain) with a few counts. CDR1 KGHSH and CDR2 LQKENI come from the germline V gene. Trimming took 6 bases from V and 0 from J, leaving 6 bases between them. The CDR3 is 13 amino acids. These data belong to a study of shared clonotypes between healthy human individuals. The quantity of DNA used in unsorted PBMC replicate PCRs was approximately 300 ng, corresponding to tens of thousands of T cell genomes. Spread over ten immunoSEQ deep assay plates, unsorted PBMC DNA underwent sequencing. Under the authors' procedure: Filtering differed since immunoSEQ provided only junctions, with no quality scores. The repertoire was sequenced with immunoSEQ multiplex PCR; TCRdb's copy has only in-frame clones and lacks some. D and trimming come from the DNA, and the V and J calls and clone size come from that table. Among about half a million clones, 70% to 85% were seen once, and the ten largest hold approximately 12%.

There were no recent acute infections or vaccinations among the donors, who were healthy HIV-negative adults. The sequence came from a woman in her thirties or forties in good health. Some clones in this sample may be carry-over from other donors' samples. The chain recombines TRBV18 with TRBJ2-1; no clear D gene. The sample was PBMCs. CDR3 bases: TGTGCCAGCTCCCCAGCCTCCTACAATGAGCAGTTCTTC. It translates to CASSPASYNEQFF.